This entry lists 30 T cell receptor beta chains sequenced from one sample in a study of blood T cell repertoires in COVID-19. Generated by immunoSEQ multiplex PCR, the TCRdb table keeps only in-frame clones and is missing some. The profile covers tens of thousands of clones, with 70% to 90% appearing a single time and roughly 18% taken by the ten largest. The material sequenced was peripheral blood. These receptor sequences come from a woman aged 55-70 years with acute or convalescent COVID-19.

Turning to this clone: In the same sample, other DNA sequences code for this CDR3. The CDR3 loop reads CASSQDYMGRTAQETQYF. DNA for the CDR3: TGCGCCAGCAGCCAAGATTACATGGGACGGACAGCCCAAGAGACCCAGTACTTC. The rearrangement joins TRBV4-3 to TRBJ2-5; D might be TRBD1 (6 bases). Germline V gene lookup returns CDR1 LGHNA and CDR2 YSLEER. Trimming removed 0 bases at V and 1 base at J, with 18 bases between. This CDR3 region has 18 residues.

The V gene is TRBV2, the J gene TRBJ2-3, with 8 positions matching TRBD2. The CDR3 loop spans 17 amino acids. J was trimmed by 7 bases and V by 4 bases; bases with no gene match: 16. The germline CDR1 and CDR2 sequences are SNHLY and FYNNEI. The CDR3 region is CASSGPGGGPGGNTQYF. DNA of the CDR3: TGTGCCAGCAGTGGTCCCGGCGGGGGGCCTGGAGGTAATACGCAGTATTTT.

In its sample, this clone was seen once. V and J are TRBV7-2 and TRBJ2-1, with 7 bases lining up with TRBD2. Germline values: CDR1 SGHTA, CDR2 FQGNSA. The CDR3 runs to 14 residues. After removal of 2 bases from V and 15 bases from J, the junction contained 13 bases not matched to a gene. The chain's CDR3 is CASSLSLAGSEPFF. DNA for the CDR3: TGTGCCAGCAGCTTAAGCTTAGCGGGCTCTGAACCGTTCTTC.

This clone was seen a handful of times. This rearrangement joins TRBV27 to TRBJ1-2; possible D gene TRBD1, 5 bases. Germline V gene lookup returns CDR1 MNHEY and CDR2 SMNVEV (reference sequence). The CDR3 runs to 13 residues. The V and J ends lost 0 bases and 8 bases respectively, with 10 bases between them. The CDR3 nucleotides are TGTGCCAGCAGTTTATCGGCAGGGAACGGCTACACCTTC. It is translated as CASSLSAGNGYTF.

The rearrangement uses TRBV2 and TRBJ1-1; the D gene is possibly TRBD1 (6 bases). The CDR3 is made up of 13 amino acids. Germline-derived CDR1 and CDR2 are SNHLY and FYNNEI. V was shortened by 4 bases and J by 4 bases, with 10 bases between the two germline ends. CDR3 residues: CASSGGQGTEAFF. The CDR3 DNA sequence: TGTGCCAGCAGTGGGGGGCAAGGCACTGAAGCTTTCTTT.

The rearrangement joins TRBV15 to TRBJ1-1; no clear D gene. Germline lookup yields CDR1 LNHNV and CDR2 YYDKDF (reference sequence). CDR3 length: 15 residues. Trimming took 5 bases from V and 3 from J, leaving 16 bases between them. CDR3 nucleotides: TGTGCCACCAGCCCGCGGCTGGGTGTACACACTGAAGCTTTCTTT. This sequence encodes CATSPRLGVHTEAFF.

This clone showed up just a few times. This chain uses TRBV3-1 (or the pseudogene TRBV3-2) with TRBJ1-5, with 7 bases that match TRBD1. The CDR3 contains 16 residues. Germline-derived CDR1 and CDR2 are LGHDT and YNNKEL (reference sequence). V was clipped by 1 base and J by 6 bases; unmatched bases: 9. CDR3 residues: CASSQATGSESQPQHF. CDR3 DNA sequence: TGTGCCAGCAGCCAAGCGACAGGGAGTGAGAGTCAGCCCCAGCATTTT.

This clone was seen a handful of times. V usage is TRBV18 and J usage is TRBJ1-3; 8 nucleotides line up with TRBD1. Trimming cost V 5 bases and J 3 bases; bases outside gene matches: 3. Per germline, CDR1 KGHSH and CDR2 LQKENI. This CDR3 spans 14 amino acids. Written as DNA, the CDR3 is TGTGCCAGCTCAACGACAGGGGATGGAAACACCATATATTTT. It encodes CASSTTGDGNTIYF. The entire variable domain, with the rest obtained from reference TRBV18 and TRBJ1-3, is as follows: NAGVMQNPRHLVRRRGQEARLRCSPMKGHSHVYWYRQLPEEGLKFMVYLQKENIIDESGMPKERFSAEFPKEGPSILRIQQVVRGDSAAYFCASSTTGDGNTIYFGEGSWLTVV.

Written as DNA, the CDR3 is TGTGCCAGTAGTATGGGGAGCCCCTTAACTGAAGCTTTCTTT. As protein: CASSMGSPLTEAFF. The chain employs TRBV19 and TRBJ1-1; D is uncertain. Trimming took off 3 bases at V and 5 bases at J, with 13 bases between the two ends. Germline CDR1 reads LNHDA; CDR2 reads SQIVND (reference sequence). The CDR3 is 14 amino acids.

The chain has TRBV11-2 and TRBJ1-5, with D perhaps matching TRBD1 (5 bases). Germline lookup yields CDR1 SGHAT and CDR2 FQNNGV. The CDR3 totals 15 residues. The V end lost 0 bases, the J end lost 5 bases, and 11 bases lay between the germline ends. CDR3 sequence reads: CASSLDGQGHQPQHF. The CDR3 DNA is TGTGCCAGCAGCTTAGACGGCCAGGGCCATCAGCCCCAGCATTTT.

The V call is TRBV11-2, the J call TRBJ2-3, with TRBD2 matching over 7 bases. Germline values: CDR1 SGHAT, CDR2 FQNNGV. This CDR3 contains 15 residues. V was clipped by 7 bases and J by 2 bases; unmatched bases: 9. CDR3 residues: CASILAAGFTDTQYF. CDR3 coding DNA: TGTGCCAGCATCCTCGCAGCGGGGTTCACAGATACGCAGTATTTT.

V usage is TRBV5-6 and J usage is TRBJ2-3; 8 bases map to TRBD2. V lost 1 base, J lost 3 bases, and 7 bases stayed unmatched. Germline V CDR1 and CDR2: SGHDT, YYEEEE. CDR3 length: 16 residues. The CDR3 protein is CASSLKGLDFTDTQYF. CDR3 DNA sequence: TGTGCCAGCAGCTTGAAGGGACTAGACTTTACAGATACGCAGTATTTT.

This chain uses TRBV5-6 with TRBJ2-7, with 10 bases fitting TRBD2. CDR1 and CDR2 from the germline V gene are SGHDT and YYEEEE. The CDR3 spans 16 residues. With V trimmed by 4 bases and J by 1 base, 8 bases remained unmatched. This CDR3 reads CASSPILAGDSYEQYF. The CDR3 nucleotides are TGTGCCAGCAGCCCCATTCTAGCGGGGGATTCCTACGAGCAGTACTTC.

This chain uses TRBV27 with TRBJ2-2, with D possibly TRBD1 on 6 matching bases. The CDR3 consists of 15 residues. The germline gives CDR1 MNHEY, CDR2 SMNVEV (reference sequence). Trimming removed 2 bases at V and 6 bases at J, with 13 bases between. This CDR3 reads CASSLVRGLSGELFF. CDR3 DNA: TGTGCCAGCAGTTTAGTGAGGGGGTTGTCCGGGGAGCTGTTTTTT.

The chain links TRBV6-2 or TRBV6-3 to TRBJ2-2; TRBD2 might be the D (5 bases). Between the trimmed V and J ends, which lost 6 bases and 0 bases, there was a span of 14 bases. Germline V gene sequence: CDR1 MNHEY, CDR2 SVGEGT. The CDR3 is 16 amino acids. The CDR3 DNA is TGTGCCAGCAGCCCTCGGGGTCTCGCGAACACCGGGGAGCTGTTTTTT. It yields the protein CASSPRGLANTGELFF.

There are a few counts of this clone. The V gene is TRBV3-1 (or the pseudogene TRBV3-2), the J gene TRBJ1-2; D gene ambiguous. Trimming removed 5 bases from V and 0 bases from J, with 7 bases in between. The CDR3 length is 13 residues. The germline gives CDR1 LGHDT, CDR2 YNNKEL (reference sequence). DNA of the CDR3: TGTGCCAGCAGCATTACAGCTAACTATGGCTACACCTTC. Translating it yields CASSITANYGYTF.

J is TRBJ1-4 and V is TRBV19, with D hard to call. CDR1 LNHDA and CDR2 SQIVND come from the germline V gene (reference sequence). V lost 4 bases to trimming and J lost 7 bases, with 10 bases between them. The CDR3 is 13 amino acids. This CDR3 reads CASSRVGSEKLFF. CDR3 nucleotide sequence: TGTGCCAGTAGTAGGGTTGGGAGTGAAAAACTGTTTTTT.

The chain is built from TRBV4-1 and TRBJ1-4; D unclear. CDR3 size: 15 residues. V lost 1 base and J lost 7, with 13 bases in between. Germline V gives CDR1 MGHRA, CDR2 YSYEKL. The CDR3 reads CASSQVQEVGEKLFF. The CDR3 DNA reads TGCGCCAGCAGCCAAGTTCAGGAGGTCGGTGAAAAACTGTTTTTT.

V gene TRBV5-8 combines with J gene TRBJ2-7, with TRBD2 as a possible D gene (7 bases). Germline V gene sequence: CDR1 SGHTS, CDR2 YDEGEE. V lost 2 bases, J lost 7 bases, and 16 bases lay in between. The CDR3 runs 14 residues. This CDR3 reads CASSLRGGFDEQYF. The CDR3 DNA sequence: TGTGCCAGCAGCTTAAGGGGGGGGTTCGATGAGCAGTACTTC. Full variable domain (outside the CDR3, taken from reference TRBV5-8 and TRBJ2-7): EAGVTQSPTHLIKTRGQQATLRCSPISGHTSVYWYQQALGLGLQFLLWYDEGEERNRGNFPPRFSGRQFPNYSSELNVNALELEDSALYLCASSLRGGFDEQYFGPGTRLTVT.

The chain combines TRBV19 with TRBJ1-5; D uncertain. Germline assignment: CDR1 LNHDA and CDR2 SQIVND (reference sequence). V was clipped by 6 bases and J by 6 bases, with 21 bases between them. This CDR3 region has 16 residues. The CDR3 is CASSISDTGWSQPQHF. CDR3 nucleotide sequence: TGTGCCAGTAGCATTTCCGATACGGGGTGGAGTCAGCCCCAGCATTTT. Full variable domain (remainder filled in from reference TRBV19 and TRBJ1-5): DGGITQSPKYLFRKEGQNVTLSCEQNLNHDAMYWYRQDPGQGLRLIYYSQIVNDFQKGDIAEGYSVSREKKESFPLTVTSAQKNPTAFYLCASSISDTGWSQPQHFGDGTRLSIL.

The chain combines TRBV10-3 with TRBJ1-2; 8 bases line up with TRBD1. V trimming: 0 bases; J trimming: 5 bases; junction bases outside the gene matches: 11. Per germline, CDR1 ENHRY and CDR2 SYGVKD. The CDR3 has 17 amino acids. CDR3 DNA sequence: TGTGCCATCAGTGAGTCGGCCTTCTCGGACAGGGAATATGGCTACACCTTC. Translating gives CAISESAFSDREYGYTF.

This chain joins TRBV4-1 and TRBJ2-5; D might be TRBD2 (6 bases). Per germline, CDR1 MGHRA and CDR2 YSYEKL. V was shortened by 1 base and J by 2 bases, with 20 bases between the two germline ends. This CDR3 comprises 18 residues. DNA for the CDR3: TGCGCCAGCAGCCAAGGGCTAGTGCGCGGAGGGCTACAAGAGACCCAGTACTTC. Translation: CASSQGLVRGGLQETQYF.

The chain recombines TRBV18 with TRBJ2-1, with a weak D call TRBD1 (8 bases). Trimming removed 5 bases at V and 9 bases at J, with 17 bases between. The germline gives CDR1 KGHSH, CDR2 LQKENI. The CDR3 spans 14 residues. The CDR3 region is CASSNRGGDGEQFF. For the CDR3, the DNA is TGTGCCAGCTCAAACAGGGGGGGCGACGGTGAGCAGTTCTTC.

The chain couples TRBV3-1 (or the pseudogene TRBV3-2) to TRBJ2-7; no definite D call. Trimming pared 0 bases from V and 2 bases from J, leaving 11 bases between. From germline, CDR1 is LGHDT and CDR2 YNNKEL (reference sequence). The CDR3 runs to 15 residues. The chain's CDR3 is CASSQDSDIPYEQYF. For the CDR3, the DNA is TGTGCCAGCAGCCAAGATTCCGACATCCCCTACGAGCAGTACTTC.

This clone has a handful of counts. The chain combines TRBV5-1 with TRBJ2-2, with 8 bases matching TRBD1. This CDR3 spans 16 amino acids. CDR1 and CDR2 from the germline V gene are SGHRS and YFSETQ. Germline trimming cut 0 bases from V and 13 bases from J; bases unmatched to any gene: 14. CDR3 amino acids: CASSLGTGFIGELLFF. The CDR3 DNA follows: TGCGCCAGCAGCTTGGGGACAGGGTTTATCGGAGAATTGCTGTTTTTT. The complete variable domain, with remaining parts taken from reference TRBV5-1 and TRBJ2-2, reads KAGVTQTPRYLIKTRGQQVTLSCSPISGHRSVSWYQQTPGQGLQFLFEYFSETQRNKGNFPGRFSGRQFSNSRSEMNVSTLELGDSALYLCASSLGTGFIGELLFFGEGSRLTVL.

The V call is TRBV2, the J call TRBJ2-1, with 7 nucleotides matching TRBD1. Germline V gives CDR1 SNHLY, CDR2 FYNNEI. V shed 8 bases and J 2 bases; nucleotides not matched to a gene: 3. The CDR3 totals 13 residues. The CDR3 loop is CASGQGAYNEQFF. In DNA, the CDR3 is TGTGCCAGCGGGCAGGGGGCCTACAATGAGCAGTTCTTC.

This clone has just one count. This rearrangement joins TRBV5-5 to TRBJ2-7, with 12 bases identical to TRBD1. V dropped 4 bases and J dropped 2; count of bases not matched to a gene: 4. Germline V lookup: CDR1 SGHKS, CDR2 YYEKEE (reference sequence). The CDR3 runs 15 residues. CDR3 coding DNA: TGTGCCAGCAGCGCGGGACAGGGGGCTGCCTACGAGCAGTACTTC. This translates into CASSAGQGAAYEQYF.

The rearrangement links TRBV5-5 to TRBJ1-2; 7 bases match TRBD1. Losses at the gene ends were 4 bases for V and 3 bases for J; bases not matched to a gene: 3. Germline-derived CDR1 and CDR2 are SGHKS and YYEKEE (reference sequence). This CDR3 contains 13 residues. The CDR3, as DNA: TGTGCCAGCAGCCCAACAGGGGACTATGGCTACACCTTC. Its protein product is CASSPTGDYGYTF.

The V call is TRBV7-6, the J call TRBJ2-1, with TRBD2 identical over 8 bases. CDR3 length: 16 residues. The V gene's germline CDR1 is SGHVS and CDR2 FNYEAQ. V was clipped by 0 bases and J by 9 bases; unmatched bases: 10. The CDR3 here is CASSLAVTGGPGEQFF. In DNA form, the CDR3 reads TGTGCCAGCAGCTTAGCGGTGACGGGGGGGCCTGGTGAGCAGTTCTTC.

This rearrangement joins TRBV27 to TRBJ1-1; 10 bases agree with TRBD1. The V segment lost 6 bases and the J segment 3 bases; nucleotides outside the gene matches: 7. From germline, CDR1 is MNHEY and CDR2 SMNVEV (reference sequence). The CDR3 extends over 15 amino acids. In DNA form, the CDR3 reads TGTGCCAGCAGCCGGGACAGGGGACGGGACACTGAAGCTTTCTTT. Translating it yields CASSRDRGRDTEAFF.